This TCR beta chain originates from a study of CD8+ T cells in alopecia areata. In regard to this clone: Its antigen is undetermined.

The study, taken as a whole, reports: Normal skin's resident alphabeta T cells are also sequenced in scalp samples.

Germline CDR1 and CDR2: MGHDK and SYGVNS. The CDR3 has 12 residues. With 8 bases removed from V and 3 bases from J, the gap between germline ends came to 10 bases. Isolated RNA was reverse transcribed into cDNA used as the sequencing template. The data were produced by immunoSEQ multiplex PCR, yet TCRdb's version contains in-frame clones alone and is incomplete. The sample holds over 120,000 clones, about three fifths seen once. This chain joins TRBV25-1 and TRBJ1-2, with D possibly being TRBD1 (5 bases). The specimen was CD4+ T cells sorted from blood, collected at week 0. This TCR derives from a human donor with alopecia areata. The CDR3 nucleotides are TGTGCCAGCCGACGCAGGGACTATGGCTACACCTTC. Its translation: CASRRRDYGYTF.